The 24 T cell receptor beta chains below were found in one sample sequenced in a study of neurological immune-mediated disorders. Noted time point: technical triplicate 1. From the 5' RACE reads, TCRdb called clonotypes with MiXCR, one entry per CDR3 protein. The sample includes tens of thousands of distinct CDR3 sequences, around 13% seen only once; the top ten take 5.5%. Sequencing was done on a sample of CD4+ T cells from blood. Receptors originate from a female donor with HTLV-1-associated myelopathy (HAM/TSP).

This clonotype appeared many times. CDR3 DNA sequence: TGTGCCAGCAGCCCCGGGGCGGGTCTCGACTATGGCTACACCTTC. Amino acid sequence: CASSPGAGLDYGYTF. The chain employs TRBV7-9 and TRBJ1-2; a weak D match, TRBD1 (5 bases). The CDR3 contains 15 residues. V lost 5 bases to trimming and J lost 3 bases, with 16 bases between them. The germline V gene encodes CDR1 SEHNR and CDR2 FQNEAQ (reference sequence). The full variable domain, with the rest looked up from reference TRBV7-9 and TRBJ1-2, is DTGVSQNPRHKITKRGQNVTFRCDPISEHNRLYWYRQTLGQGPEFLTYFQNEAQLEKSRLLSDRFSAERPKGSFSTLEIQRTEQGDSAMYLCASSPGAGLDYGYTFGSGTRLTVV.

This clonotype occurred many times. The CDR3 sequence: CASSLGRTIHEKLFF. The CDR3 DNA sequence: TGTGCCAGCAGCTTAGGGCGGACCATACATGAAAAACTGTTTTTT. This chain uses TRBV7-9 with TRBJ1-4; no reliable D call. From germline, CDR1 is SEHNR and CDR2 FQNEAQ (reference sequence). This CDR3 is built from 15 residues. V lost 1 base and J 6 bases, leaving 12 bases between the germline ends.

This clonotype showed up many times. The V call is TRBV7-8, the J call TRBJ2-3; D is unclear. The CDR3 is 14 residues long. V lost 3 bases and J lost 2, with 9 bases in between. Germline loops: CDR1 SGHVS, CDR2 FQNEAQ. Written as DNA, the CDR3 is TGTGCCAGCAGCTTGCGGTCGGCCACAGATACGCAGTATTTT. Translating it yields CASSLRSATDTQYF.

This clonotype was counted ten times or more. The junction departs from the called germline gene at one end, perhaps through a read error. The chain recombines TRBV7-7 with TRBJ2-3; tentatively, D is TRBD2 (6 bases). CDR3 length: 14 residues. Germline CDR1 is SSHAT and CDR2 is FNYEAQ (reference sequence). In nucleotides, the CDR3 is TGTGCTAGCAGCATGGGCGGGACTGCAGATACGCAGTATTTT. This translates into CASSMGGTADTQYF.

This clonotype was observed at least ten times. J is TRBJ1-1 and V is TRBV11-1, with D possibly being TRBD1 (6 bases). The CDR3 runs to 15 residues. From germline, CDR1 is SGHAT and CDR2 FQDESV (reference sequence). Trimming left V 5 bases short and J 4 bases short, with 17 bases between. The CDR3 region has the DNA TGTGCCAGCAGCCCCCCAGGAGGGGGGCTCACTGAAGCTTTCTTT. This encodes CASSPPGGGLTEAFF.

This clonotype was counted many times. V gene TRBV3-1 combines with J gene TRBJ2-3; 7 positions match TRBD2. CDR1 is LGHDT and CDR2 is YNNKEL in the germline V gene (reference sequence). V dropped 0 bases and J dropped 2; count of bases not matched to a gene: 2. The CDR3 consists of 15 residues. In nucleotides, the CDR3 is TGTGCCAGCAGCCAAGAGGCGGGAGTCACAGATACGCAGTATTTT. Amino acid sequence: CASSQEAGVTDTQYF.

This clonotype was observed a handful of times. J is TRBJ1-1 and V is TRBV5-1; a possible D gene is TRBD1 (5 bases). The V gene lost 0 bases and the J gene lost 4 bases, with 16 bases spanning the gap. From germline, CDR1 is SGHRS and CDR2 YFSETQ. The CDR3 runs 16 residues. The CDR3: CASSLVQGKGSTEAFF. The CDR3 nucleotides are TGCGCCAGCAGCTTGGTGCAGGGCAAAGGTAGCACTGAAGCTTTCTTT.

This clonotype has a handful of counts. The chain combines TRBV6-6 with TRBJ2-7; D tentatively fits TRBD1 or TRBD2 (5 bases each). V lost 3 bases and J 2 bases, leaving 14 bases between the germline ends. CDR3 length: 15 amino acids. Germline CDR1 and CDR2: MNHNY and SVGAGI (reference sequence). The CDR3 DNA reads as TGTGCCAGCAGTTATGAGGGGTTCGGGACCTACGAGCAGTACTTC. The encoded protein is CASSYEGFGTYEQYF.

This clonotype was recorded many times. The chain links TRBV7-2 to TRBJ2-1; 7 nucleotides match TRBD2. Germline V lookup: CDR1 SGHTA, CDR2 FQGNSA. The trim removed 8 bases at V and 5 bases at J, leaving 9 bases unmatched. The CDR3 is made up of 14 amino acids. This CDR3 reads CASRWGGGNNEQFF. DNA for the CDR3: TGTGCCAGCCGCTGGGGGGGGGGGAACAATGAGCAGTTCTTC.

This clonotype came up many times. V and J are TRBV28 and TRBJ1-3; D remains unclear. Deletions cut 5 bases from V and 7 bases from J, with 12 bases between. The CDR3 covers 13 residues. Germline values: CDR1 MDHEN, CDR2 SYDVKM. CDR3 sequence reads: CASSPGVENTIYF. The CDR3 DNA follows: TGTGCCAGCAGTCCGGGAGTGGAGAACACCATATATTTT.

Ten or more counts support this clonotype. The J gene is TRBJ2-7, the V gene TRBV5-1, with a tentative D call TRBD2 (6 bases). The CDR3 is made up of 14 amino acids. Trimming removed 1 base at V and 0 bases at J, with 8 bases between. Germline V lookup: CDR1 SGHRS, CDR2 YFSETQ. The CDR3 nucleotides are TGCGCCAGCAGCTTGATGGGAGGCTCCTACGAGCAGTACTTC. Its translation is CASSLMGGSYEQYF. Filled out from reference TRBV5-1 and TRBJ2-7, the complete variable domain reads KAGVTQTPRYLIKTRGQQVTLSCSPISGHRSVSWYQQTPGQGLQFLFEYFSETQRNKGNFPGRFSGRQFSNSRSEMNVSTLELGDSALYLCASSLMGGSYEQYFGPGTRLTVT.

This clonotype was seen many times. This chain links TRBV28 with TRBJ1-5; 10 bases are shared with TRBD1. The germline V gene has CDR1 MDHEN and CDR2 SYDVKM. This CDR3 region has 14 residues. The junction had 4 bases not matched to a gene; V was cut back by 6 bases and J by 5 bases. CDR3 protein: CASRTGGGDQPQHF. The CDR3 nucleotides are TGTGCCAGCAGGACAGGGGGCGGTGATCAGCCCCAGCATTTT.

In its sample, this clonotype was seen many times. The rearrangement links TRBV7-2 to TRBJ2-3, with unresolved D. The germline V and J ends were trimmed by 5 bases and 2 bases, with 14 bases remaining between them. The germline V gene has CDR1 SGHTA and CDR2 FQGNSA. There are 15 residues in the CDR3. The DNA of the CDR3 is TGTGCCAGCAGCCAGACACGGGCCCACACAGATACGCAGTATTTT. The encoded protein is CASSQTRAHTDTQYF.

This clonotype showed up many times. V usage is TRBV5-6 and J usage is TRBJ2-5; TRBD1 aligns across 7 bases. CDR3 length equals 16 residues. The junction had 9 bases not matched to a gene; V was cut back by 2 bases and J by 2 bases. From germline, CDR1 is SGHDT and CDR2 YYEEEE. The CDR3 protein is CASSFPPGTAQETQYF. The DNA of the CDR3 is TGTGCCAGCAGCTTCCCACCCGGGACAGCTCAAGAGACCCAGTACTTC.

This clonotype has at least ten counts. This chain connects TRBV7-2 to TRBJ2-7; 7 bases map to TRBD1. Germline V gene sequence: CDR1 SGHTA, CDR2 FQGNSA. Unmatched junction bases numbered 8, after V lost 3 bases and J lost 3 bases. This CDR3 contains 15 residues. CDR3 sequence: CASSFGQATDYEQYF. The CDR3 coding sequence is TGTGCCAGCAGCTTTGGACAGGCAACTGACTACGAGCAGTACTTC.

This clonotype was seen many times. This chain's CDR3 is CASSQDSRPYTF. For the CDR3, the DNA is TGTGCCAGCAGCCAAGATAGCAGGCCCTACACCTTC. The chain joins TRBV3-1 to TRBJ1-2; no definite D call. CDR1 and CDR2 (germline): LGHDT, YNNKEL (reference sequence). This CDR3 contains 12 residues. Trimming removed 0 bases at V and 10 bases at J, with 9 bases between.

This clonotype came up a few times. The chain is built from TRBV6-1 and TRBJ1-6; D gene uncertain. Germline V CDR1 and CDR2: MNHNS, SASEGT. Trimming cost V 0 bases and J 5 bases, with 8 bases left between them. The CDR3 is made up of 15 amino acids. CDR3 DNA sequence: TGTGCCAGCAGTGAAGCGCCCGGCAATAATTCACCCCTCCACTTT. Amino acids: CASSEAPGNNSPLHF.

This clonotype was seen many times. The chain recombines TRBV20-1 with TRBJ2-3; 9 bases are a match to TRBD2. The length of the CDR3 is 18 residues. The germline V gene encodes CDR1 DFQATT and CDR2 SNEGSKA (reference sequence). Trimming took 6 bases from V and 0 from J; bases not matched to a gene: 16. The CDR3: CSAVSGSGGTSSTDTQYF. CDR3 nucleotides: TGCAGTGCCGTTTCGGGGAGCGGGGGGACCTCTAGCACAGATACGCAGTATTTT.

This clonotype was recorded many times. The V and J genes are TRBV18 and TRBJ1-5, with a tentative D call TRBD1 (5 bases). There are 15 residues in the CDR3. Trimming pared 0 bases from V and 4 bases from J, leaving 10 bases between. CDR1 KGHSH and CDR2 LQKENI come from the germline V gene. As DNA, the CDR3 is TGTGCCAGCTCACCACCGGGGGATCCGAATCAGCCCCAGCATTTT. This codes for CASSPPGDPNQPQHF.

The sample holds many counts of this clonotype. The chain links TRBV20-1 to TRBJ2-1, with 15 bases matching TRBD2. The CDR3 consists of 13 residues. From germline, CDR1 is DFQATT and CDR2 SNEGSKA (reference sequence). V trimming: 2 bases; J trimming: 12 bases; junction bases outside the gene matches: 2. The CDR3 DNA sequence: TGCAGTGCTAGACGGACTAGCGGGGGGGTGCAGTTCTTC. This gives the protein CSARRTSGGVQFF.

The CDR3 sequence is CASSSSSGEYEQYF. The CDR3 region has the DNA TGTGCCAGCTCATCTTCTAGCGGGGAGTACGAGCAGTACTTC. The chain recombines TRBV18 with TRBJ2-7; 9 bases are shared with TRBD2. The CDR3 consists of 14 residues. From germline, CDR1 is KGHSH and CDR2 LQKENI. Trimming cost V 5 bases and J 4 bases; bases outside gene matches: 6.

At least ten counts were recorded for this clonotype. The V gene is TRBV5-1, the J gene TRBJ1-6; TRBD1 matches at 11 bases. There are 14 residues in the CDR3. Looked up from germline, CDR1 is SGHRS and CDR2 is YFSETQ. V shed 4 bases, J shed 13 bases, and the junction held 7 bases outside the gene matches. In DNA, the CDR3 is TGCGCCAGCAGCCCGAGGGACAGGGGGACCCCCCTCCACTTT. Amino acid sequence: CASSPRDRGTPLHF.

This clonotype counts as medium-sized. The rearrangement uses TRBV20-1 and TRBJ2-3, with 9 bases identical to TRBD2. V gave up 7 bases and J gave up 9 bases; unmatched junction bases: 11. The CDR3 has 13 residues. Germline CDR1 DFQATT, CDR2 SNEGSKA (reference sequence). The CDR3 coding sequence is TGCAGTGTTCTTAGCGGGAGACTAAGCACGCAGTATTTT. Translating it yields CSVLSGRLSTQYF.

Ten or more counts support this clonotype. The rearrangement joins TRBV24-1 to TRBJ2-1; 10 bases align to TRBD1. From germline, CDR1 is KGHDR and CDR2 SFDVKD. After removal of 4 bases from V and 5 bases from J, the junction contained 7 bases not matched to a gene. This CDR3 comprises 16 residues. DNA of the CDR3: TGTGCCACCAGTGACTCCGGGACAGGGGCAAACAATGAGCAGTTCTTC. Its protein is CATSDSGTGANNEQFF.